Following are 27 T cell receptor beta chains from one sample sequenced in a study of shared clonotypes between healthy human individuals. Data came from immunoSEQ multiplex PCR; TCRdb stores just in-frame clones and leaves some out. The sample consists of fewer than 1 million clones, 96% of them appearing once. Terminally differentiated effector memory CD45RA+ cells were excluded by CCR7 positive selection of CD45RO-negative cells. The sequenced material came from naive CD8+ T cells sorted from blood. The receptors come from a man aged 30 to 45 in good health.

The chain couples TRBV6-6 to TRBJ1-2; 8 bases match TRBD1. CDR1 and CDR2 from the germline V gene are MNHNY and SVGAGI (reference sequence). V lost 0 bases and J lost 8; bases outside the gene matches: 8. The CDR3 totals 15 residues. CDR3 in amino acids: CASSYSFSDRAGYTF. In DNA, the CDR3 is TGTGCCAGCAGTTACTCTTTTTCGGACAGGGCCGGCTACACCTTC.

The table lists this clone with a few counts. V gene TRBV6-1 combines with J gene TRBJ2-1, with 10 bases lining up with TRBD1. Unmatched junction bases numbered 13, after V lost 4 bases and J lost 1 base. The CDR3 consists of 19 residues. The germline V gene has CDR1 MNHNS and CDR2 SASEGT. The CDR3 DNA reads as TGTGCCAGCAGTGCGACAGGGGGCGCCGGTAGCGGATCCTACAATGAGCAGTTCTTC. The encoded protein is CASSATGGAGSGSYNEQFF.

The chain uses TRBV5-1 and TRBJ1-1; D uncertain. This CDR3 spans 13 amino acids. Per the germline V gene, CDR1 is SGHRS and CDR2 is YFSETQ. Trimming removed 4 bases from V and 7 bases from J, with 14 bases in between. Written as DNA, the CDR3 is TGCGCCAGCAGCGACTCTCTCGGAGTTGAAGCTTTCTTT. The encoded protein is CASSDSLGVEAFF.

V gene TRBV5-4 combines with J gene TRBJ2-1; no clear D gene. CDR1 and CDR2 (germline): SGHNT, YYREEE (reference sequence). The CDR3 has 14 residues. V dropped 3 bases and J dropped 8 bases, with 15 bases sitting between them. Here the CDR3 reads CASSSSTMTDEQFF. The CDR3 DNA reads TGTGCCAGCAGCTCAAGCACCATGACGGATGAGCAGTTCTTC.

Turning to this clone: Other DNA sequences in this sample translate to the same CDR3. The chain links TRBV29-1 to TRBJ2-5, with D tentatively TRBD2 (6 bases). This CDR3 contains 14 residues. The ends were cut back, 2 bases at V and 5 bases at J, with 15 bases in the middle. Per the germline V gene, CDR1 is SQVTM and CDR2 is ANQGSEA. This chain's CDR3 is CSVEPRGLGETQYF. The CDR3 DNA sequence: TGCAGCGTTGAACCCCGGGGGTTGGGTGAGACCCAGTACTTC.

This chain uses TRBV14 with TRBJ1-2; D perhaps matches TRBD1 (5 bases). CDR3 length: 17 residues. Germline V gives CDR1 SGHDN, CDR2 FVKESK. V lost 0 bases, J lost 2 bases, and 16 bases lay in between. The CDR3 here is CASSQDLSRGANYGYTF. As DNA, the CDR3 is TGTGCCAGCAGCCAAGATCTTTCACGTGGGGCAAACTATGGCTACACCTTC.

J is TRBJ2-4 and V is TRBV5-1, with no clear D. The germline gives CDR1 SGHRS, CDR2 YFSETQ. CDR3 length equals 14 residues. Trimming took off 4 bases at V and 2 bases at J, with 10 bases between the two ends. The CDR3 sequence: CASSPDTPKNIQYF. CDR3 sequence (DNA): TGCGCCAGCAGCCCCGACACCCCCAAAAACATTCAGTACTTC.

This rearrangement joins TRBV13 to TRBJ2-1; D is uncertain. V was cut by 5 bases and J by 10 bases, with 15 bases left in between. This CDR3 is built from 13 residues. CDR1 and CDR2 from the germline V gene are PRHDT and FYEKMQ (reference sequence). This CDR3 reads CASSREMGNEQFF. CDR3 DNA: TGTGCCAGCAGCCGCGAAATGGGAAACGAGCAGTTCTTC.

This chain uses TRBV9 with TRBJ2-1, with a weak D call TRBD1 (5 bases). CDR1 SGDLS and CDR2 YYNGEE come from the germline V gene. The CDR3 is 14 residues long. With 7 bases removed from V and 8 bases from J, the gap between germline ends came to 19 bases. CDR3 protein: CASSSSGLRDEQFF. DNA of the CDR3: TGTGCCAGCTCGTCGTCAGGGCTTAGGGATGAGCAGTTCTTC.

The chain uses TRBV27 and TRBJ1-1; TRBD1 agrees at 11 bases. Germline V gene sequence: CDR1 MNHEY, CDR2 SMNVEV (reference sequence). The CDR3 is 15 amino acids. V shed 7 bases and J 0 bases; nucleotides not matched to a gene: 4. CDR3 amino acids: CASKGTGGMNTEAFF. The CDR3 DNA sequence: TGTGCCAGCAAAGGGACAGGGGGTATGAACACTGAAGCTTTCTTT.

The rearrangement joins TRBV28 to TRBJ2-3; D may be TRBD2 (5 bases). The germline gives CDR1 MDHEN, CDR2 SYDVKM. V shed 1 base and J shed 6 bases, with 17 bases lying between them. The CDR3 has 16 residues. In DNA, the CDR3 is TGTGCCAGCAGTTTATATCTTCGGTCCGGGGATGATACGCAGTATTTT. Protein sequence: CASSLYLRSGDDTQYF.

The chain carries TRBV5-6 and TRBJ2-7; D gene unclear. This CDR3 comprises 15 residues. CDR1 and CDR2 (germline): SGHDT, YYEEEE. Trimming shortened V by 2 bases and J by 0 bases, and 12 bases separated the two germline ends. CDR3 sequence (DNA): TGTGCCAGCAGCTTCCGGTTCGACTTCTCCTACGAGCAGTACTTC. Protein: CASSFRFDFSYEQYF.

The chain combines TRBV27 with TRBJ2-5; no clear D gene. The CDR3 totals 13 residues. The V gene's germline CDR1 is MNHEY and CDR2 SMNVEV (reference sequence). The V gene lost 3 bases and the J gene lost 1 base, with 6 bases spanning the gap. CDR3 residues: CASSLSFQETQYF. For the CDR3, the DNA is TGTGCCAGCAGTTTGAGCTTCCAAGAGACCCAGTACTTC.

The chain recombines TRBV19 with TRBJ2-7, with D possibly TRBD2 on 6 matching bases. V was cut by 5 bases and J by 0 bases, with 11 bases left in between. This CDR3 region has 14 residues. CDR1 and CDR2 (germline): LNHDA, SQIVND (reference sequence). The CDR3 region has the DNA TGTGCCAGTAGTGATCGGGGAGGCTCCTACGAGCAGTACTTC. Its translation is CASSDRGGSYEQYF. The full variable domain, rest sourced from reference TRBV19 and TRBJ2-7, is DGGITQSPKYLFRKEGQNVTLSCEQNLNHDAMYWYRQDPGQGLRLIYYSQIVNDFQKGDIAEGYSVSREKKESFPLTVTSAQKNPTAFYLCASSDRGGSYEQYFGPGTRLTVT.

The CDR3 sequence is CASSSRVGNIQYF. For the CDR3, the DNA is TGTGCCAGCAGCAGCCGAGTGGGAAACATTCAGTACTTC. This chain uses TRBV7-9 with TRBJ2-4, with no clear D. Between the trimmed V and J ends, which lost 5 bases and 6 bases, there was a span of 11 bases. Germline lookup yields CDR1 SEHNR and CDR2 FQNEAQ (reference sequence). The CDR3 runs to 13 residues.

The chain employs TRBV11-3 and TRBJ2-7, with D perhaps TRBD2 (6 bases). Germline V gives CDR1 SGHNT, CDR2 YENEEA. V was cut by 5 bases and J by 5 bases, with 19 bases left in between. This CDR3 comprises 15 residues. The CDR3 DNA is TGTGCCAGCAGCCCTAGCTGGGGGAGGAGAGACGAGCAGTACTTC. Its translation: CASSPSWGRRDEQYF.

This clone has just one count. The chain combines TRBV27 with TRBJ2-3, with D tentatively TRBD2 (5 bases). Deletions cut 5 bases from V and 2 bases from J, with 8 bases between. CDR1 and CDR2 (germline): MNHEY, SMNVEV (reference sequence). This CDR3 spans 13 amino acids. The CDR3 spells CASSRAVTDTQYF. The CDR3 region has the DNA TGTGCCAGCAGTCGAGCGGTCACAGATACGCAGTATTTT.

This clone showed up just once. The gene calls are TRBV5-1 and TRBJ2-3; unclear D gene. The CDR3 loop spans 12 amino acids. CDR1 and CDR2 (germline): SGHRS, YFSETQ. Trimming pared 4 bases from V and 6 bases from J, leaving 9 bases between. CDR3 coding DNA: TGCGCCAGCAGCAACTGGGCGGATACGCAGTATTTT. The encoded protein is CASSNWADTQYF.

This clone was detected only once. V gene TRBV7-2 combines with J gene TRBJ2-5, with 7 positions matching TRBD2. From germline, CDR1 is SGHTA and CDR2 FQGNSA. The CDR3 spans 15 residues. The J segment lost 5 bases and the V segment lost 5 bases, leaving 11 bases of the junction unmatched. The chain's CDR3 is CASSLPAGLVETQYF. In DNA, the CDR3 is TGTGCCAGCAGCCTACCAGCGGGACTCGTGGAGACCCAGTACTTC.

This sequence joins TRBV5-1 and TRBJ2-1; D is ambiguous. Trimming removed 1 base at V and 8 bases at J, with 10 bases between. The CDR3 spans 13 residues. Germline loops: CDR1 SGHRS, CDR2 YFSETQ. This CDR3 is CASSLTPGDEQFF. The CDR3, as DNA: TGCGCCAGCAGCTTGACCCCAGGTGATGAGCAGTTCTTC.

In the case of this clone: The same CDR3 arises from other DNA sequences in this sample as well. The chain is built from TRBV7-2 and TRBJ2-7; weak D call: TRBD2 (6 bases). Germline V lookup: CDR1 SGHTA, CDR2 FQGNSA. V was clipped by 0 bases and J by 3 bases, with 9 bases between them. The length of the CDR3 is 14 residues. The CDR3 spells CASSLAGGLYEQYF. In DNA form, the CDR3 reads TGTGCCAGCAGCTTAGCGGGGGGACTCTACGAGCAGTACTTC.

This rearrangement joins TRBV6-5 to TRBJ1-2; D unclear. The CDR3 is 13 amino acids. Germline lookup yields CDR1 MNHEY and CDR2 SVGAGI. V was cut by 7 bases and J by 0 bases, with 9 bases left in between. The CDR3 region has the DNA TGTGCCAGCACTACAGTCACTAACTATGGCTACACCTTC. It codes for CASTTVTNYGYTF.

A word on this clone: The sample has other DNA sequences that encode this CDR3 too. The genes are TRBV5-5 and TRBJ2-7, with D perhaps matching TRBD2 (6 bases). Germline loops: CDR1 SGHKS, CDR2 YYEKEE (reference sequence). This CDR3 has 14 amino acids. The V and J ends lost 2 bases and 2 bases respectively, with 11 bases between them. CDR3 in amino acids: CASSFFSGTYEQYF. The CDR3, as DNA: TGTGCCAGCAGCTTTTTTAGCGGTACCTACGAGCAGTACTTC.

V gene TRBV9 combines with J gene TRBJ1-5, with D possibly being TRBD1 (5 bases). The CDR3 extends over 15 amino acids. The germline V gene encodes CDR1 SGDLS and CDR2 YYNGEE. The V end was cut by 4 bases, the J end by 1 base, with 12 bases between. The CDR3 region has the DNA TGTGCCAGCAGCTTGGGAGCAGGGAGCAATCAGCCCCAGCATTTT. This sequence encodes CASSLGAGSNQPQHF.

This chain links TRBV10-3 with TRBJ2-7; maybe TRBD2 (5 bases). Trimming removed 8 bases from V and 3 bases from J, with 11 bases in between. The CDR3 runs to 12 residues. Germline V gives CDR1 ENHRY, CDR2 SYGVKD. The CDR3 protein is CAIRDRDYEQYF. DNA of the CDR3: TGTGCCATCCGAGACCGGGACTACGAGCAGTACTTC.

The rearrangement links TRBV13 to TRBJ2-7; 7 nucleotides match TRBD2. CDR3 length: 14 amino acids. V lost 10 bases, J lost 5 bases, and 14 bases stayed unmatched. CDR1 is PRHDT, CDR2 FYEKMQ, per germline (reference sequence). DNA for the CDR3: TGTGCCACCTCCAAAGGCGGGAGTAGGAACGAGCAGTACTTC. It yields the protein CATSKGGSRNEQYF.

This rearrangement joins TRBV7-6 to TRBJ2-1, with 8 bases fitting TRBD1. Germline-derived CDR1 and CDR2 are SGHVS and FNYEAQ. This CDR3 is built from 13 residues. V trimming: 6 bases; J trimming: 5 bases; junction bases outside the gene matches: 3. CDR3 sequence (DNA): TGTGCCAGCAGGGGGACAGGCAACAATGAGCAGTTCTTC. It translates to CASRGTGNNEQFF. Supplemented by reference TRBV7-6 and TRBJ2-1, the full variable domain reads GAGVSQSPRYKVTKRGQDVALRCDPISGHVSLYWYRQALGQGPEFLTYFNYEAQQDKSGLPNDRFSAERPEGSISTLTIQRTEQRDSAMYRCASRGTGNNEQFFGPGTRLTVL.